This T cell receptor (beta chain) was documented in a study of metastatic and nonmetastatic thyroid tumors. On the study more broadly: Malignant thyroid and benign thyroid patients provided blood and tumor or nodule tissue whose repertoires were compared.

Authors' methods: It was from CDR3 differences across clinicopathological groups that a distant-metastasis classifier for papillary thyroid cancer was built. Via MiXCR, TCRdb re-called the PCR reads. The V and J calls were determined by TCRdb, not by the authors. The profile covers about 24,000 clones, with about 24% appearing a single time and about a sixth taken by the ten largest. General study results and limits: Benign nodules reportedly had significantly lower TCR beta diversity than malignant thyroid tumors in blood and tumor.

V lost 4 bases and J 3 bases, leaving 15 bases between the germline ends. The CDR3 covers 15 residues. The germline V gene encodes CDR1 SGHNT and CDR2 YENEEA. This clone was counted only a few times. Its specificity is unknown. Thyroid surgery was performed in patients who had received no treatment beforehand. The gene calls are TRBV11-3 and TRBJ1-2, with no clear D. The sample comprised blood. The TCR originated in a male donor with papillary thyroid cancer or a benign thyroid nodule (not recorded which). Some clones in this sample may be carry-over from other donors' samples. For the CDR3, the DNA is TGTGCCAGCAGCTCCATTTCGGGTGGGGACTATGGCTACACCTTC. This gives the protein CASSSISGGDYGYTF.